The 16 T cell receptor beta chains given below trace back to one sample, sequenced in a study of cytomegalovirus exposure and HLA in healthy donors (dated by TCRdb to 2016 to 2017). Libraries were made using the immunoSEQ multiplex PCR assay. For the multiplex PCR, a mixture combining 60 forward primers for TCR Vbeta segments and 13 reverse primers for TCR Jbeta segments was used. Sourced from immuneACCESS, this table was stored by TCRdb with only in-frame sequences that have V and J called. A share of the clones is absent; for the studies checked, an unresolved V gene accounts for under half, and the remainder has no known explanation. For this sample the table gives some 180,000 clones, of which 80% to 90% were detected only once. Approximately 1.7% of the sample is held by the ten biggest clonotypes. The specimen sequenced was PBMCs. The source of these receptors is a man aged 35 to 55 in good health and CMV-seropositive.

The chain combines TRBV28 with TRBJ2-3, with 11 bases aligning to TRBD2. The CDR3 is made up of 16 amino acids. Germline V gives CDR1 MDHEN, CDR2 SYDVKM. After removal of 5 bases from V and 5 bases from J, the junction contained 9 bases not matched to a gene. The CDR3 reads CASSLGVAGGLDTQYF. The CDR3 DNA reads TGTGCCAGCAGTCTGGGGGTAGCGGGAGGGTTAGATACGCAGTATTTT.

This clone was recorded once. The chain uses TRBV7-9 and TRBJ2-1; tentatively, D is TRBD1 (5 bases). The CDR3 contains 13 residues. Germline CDR1 SEHNR, CDR2 FQNEAQ (reference sequence). The germline V and J ends were trimmed by 1 base and 10 bases, with 11 bases remaining between them. The CDR3 is CASSLVEGAEQFF. The CDR3 DNA is TGTGCCAGCAGCTTAGTTGAAGGGGCCGAGCAGTTCTTC.

This clone showed up just a few times. The chain has TRBV9 and TRBJ2-2, with 8 bases matching TRBD1. With V trimmed by 0 bases and J by 1 base, 5 bases remained unmatched. CDR3 size: 17 residues. Germline CDR1 is SGDLS and CDR2 is YYNGEE. CDR3 loop: CASSVEGGQGNTGELFF. In DNA form, the CDR3 reads TGTGCCAGCAGCGTAGAGGGCGGACAGGGGAACACCGGGGAGCTGTTTTTT.

A single count supports this clone. CDR3 DNA sequence: TGTGCCAGCAGCTTCCGGGAGGCGTCTGACGAGCAGTACTTC. This translates into CASSFREASDEQYF. The V gene is TRBV5-5, the J gene TRBJ2-7; 7 bases map to TRBD2. This CDR3 is built from 14 residues. After removal of 2 bases from V and 5 bases from J, the junction contained 7 bases not matched to a gene. In germline, CDR1 is SGHKS, CDR2 YYEKEE (reference sequence).

The rearrangement uses TRBV27 and TRBJ1-2; TRBD1 aligns across 8 bases. Germline-derived CDR1 and CDR2 are MNHEY and SMNVEV (reference sequence). The V and J ends lost 0 bases and 7 bases, in that order; junction bases with no gene match: 10. The CDR3 extends over 16 amino acids. The CDR3: CASSLSQGARQAGYTF. The CDR3, as DNA: TGTGCCAGCAGTTTATCGCAGGGGGCGAGACAGGCTGGCTACACCTTC.

V and J are TRBV7-6 and TRBJ2-3; 11 positions match TRBD2. The trim removed 5 bases at V and 5 bases at J, leaving 6 bases unmatched. Germline CDR1 and CDR2: SGHVS and FNYEAQ. The CDR3 has 15 residues. For the CDR3, the DNA is TGTGCCAGCAGCCGGACTAGCGGGTCTCAAGATACGCAGTATTTT. Translated, it gives CASSRTSGSQDTQYF.

J is TRBJ1-2 and V is TRBV5-1, with a tentative D call TRBD1 (5 bases). CDR3 length equals 15 residues. Germline V gene data show CDR1 as SGHRS and CDR2 as YFSETQ. V lost 0 bases, J lost 6 bases, and 15 bases lay in between. The CDR3 nucleotides are TGCGCCAGCAGCTTGGTATGGTCGGGGGATGATGGCTACACCTTC. Translation: CASSLVWSGDDGYTF.

The chain uses TRBV7-2 and TRBJ1-1, with a weak D call TRBD1 (6 bases). The CDR3 runs to 15 residues. The V gene lost 2 bases and the J gene lost 3 bases, with 13 bases spanning the gap. Germline CDR1 SGHTA, CDR2 FQGNSA. The CDR3 sequence is CASSLLGGGHTEAFF. As DNA, the CDR3 is TGTGCCAGCAGCTTATTGGGGGGGGGCCACACTGAAGCTTTCTTT.

This chain's CDR3 is CASSLGPTRMVDEQYF. CDR3 coding DNA: TGCGCCAGCAGCTTGGGCCCGACTAGAATGGTCGACGAGCAGTACTTC. The rearrangement joins TRBV5-1 to TRBJ2-7; the D gene is possibly TRBD2 (6 bases). This CDR3 is built from 16 residues. Trimming took off 0 bases at V and 5 bases at J, with 18 bases between the two ends. The germline gives CDR1 SGHRS, CDR2 YFSETQ.

The chain combines TRBV4-3 with TRBJ2-3, with D unresolved. The germline V gene encodes CDR1 LGHNA and CDR2 YSLEER. The CDR3 extends over 15 amino acids. Between the trimmed V and J ends, which lost 0 bases and 6 bases, there was a span of 13 bases. The CDR3 loop is CASSQERSWMDTQYF. The CDR3 DNA is TGCGCCAGCAGCCAAGAGAGGAGCTGGATGGATACGCAGTATTTT.

The chain is built from TRBV5-6 and TRBJ1-2, with D possibly matching TRBD1 (5 bases). V was cut by 3 bases and J by 3 bases, with 15 bases left in between. CDR1 and CDR2 from the germline V gene are SGHDT and YYEEEE. The CDR3 has 15 residues. Here the CDR3 reads CASSSAGTGDYGYTF. CDR3 DNA sequence: TGTGCCAGCAGCTCGGCAGGGACGGGGGACTATGGCTACACCTTC.

The chain links TRBV7-9 to TRBJ2-5; tentatively, D is TRBD1 (6 bases). CDR3 size: 11 residues. Trimming stripped 4 bases from V and 10 bases from J, with 10 bases between. Germline loops: CDR1 SEHNR, CDR2 FQNEAQ (reference sequence). The DNA of the CDR3 is TGTGCCAGCAGCTCGGGGACACTCCAGTACTTC. It yields the protein CASSSGTLQYF.

Worth noting for this clone: A read error may produce the germline difference seen at one junction end. The chain employs TRBV5-1 and TRBJ2-2; 9 bases line up with TRBD1. CDR1 SGHRS and CDR2 YFSETQ come from the germline V gene. The CDR3 spans 16 residues. CDR3 in DNA: TGCGCCAGCAGCCCCCCGACAGGGGGGAACGCCGGGGAGCTGTTTTTT. It yields the protein CASSPPTGGNAGELFF. Combining the CDR3 with reference TRBV5-1 and TRBJ2-2 gives the whole variable domain KAGVTQTPRYLIKTRGQQVTLSCSPISGHRSVSWYQQTPGQGLQFLFEYFSETQRNKGNFPGRFSGRQFSNSRSEMNVSTLELGDSALYLCASSPPTGGNAGELFFGEGSRLTVL.

This chain connects TRBV10-1 to TRBJ2-5; 8 nucleotides align to TRBD1. This CDR3 region has 15 residues. After removal of 3 bases from V and 5 bases from J, the junction contained 8 bases not matched to a gene. Germline CDR1 is WNHNN and CDR2 is SYGVQD (reference sequence). CDR3 region: CASSDATGAWETQYF. In nucleotides, the CDR3 is TGCGCCAGCAGTGACGCGACAGGGGCATGGGAGACCCAGTACTTC.

In this sample, this clone turned up a few times. The V call is TRBV14, the J call TRBJ2-2, with no clear D. In germline, CDR1 is SGHDN, CDR2 FVKESK. The CDR3 spans 14 residues. V lost 5 bases to trimming and J lost 8 bases, with 15 bases between them. As DNA, the CDR3 is TGTGCCAGCAGCGTTACAGCCACAGTGGGGGAGCTGTTTTTT. The encoded protein is CASSVTATVGELFF.

The chain uses TRBV23-1 and TRBJ2-3, with D unclear. TRBV23-1 is labeled an ORF, and its function is uncertain. The V end was cut by 0 bases, the J end by 1 base, with 8 bases between. This CDR3 is 15 amino acids long. CDR3 nucleotides: TGCGCCAGCAGTCAATCGGTCGGAGGCACAGATACGCAGTATTTT. Its translation is CASSQSVGGTDTQYF.